A selection of T cell receptor beta chains follows, all from one sample in a study of shared clonotypes between healthy human individuals. Only in-frame clones appear in the TCRdb table, and some are missing; sequencing was by immunoSEQ multiplex PCR. The sample has 2.3 million or so clones, 90% to 95% seen once. The sample was naive CD4+ T cells from PBMCs. The receptor source for this set is a man younger than 30 in good health. Some clones in this sample may be carry-over from other donors' samples. Each CDR3 is given with its conserved first and last residue. D genes are given only for firm matches.

J gene | V gene | D gene | CDR3 protein | CDR3 DNA
TRBJ2-7 | TRBV11-2 | - | CASSPFWRYEQYF | TGTGCCAGCAGCCCATTTTGGAGGTACGAGCAGTACTTC
TRBJ2-1 | TRBV5-1 | - | CASSSDGGSYNEQFF | TGCGCCAGCAGCTCTGACGGGGGCTCCTACAATGAGCAGTTCTTC
TRBJ2-1 | TRBV4-1 | TRBD2 | CASSQSSGSYNEQFF | TGCGCCAGCAGCCAAAGTAGCGGGTCCTACAATGAGCAGTTCTTC
TRBJ2-7 | TRBV6-5 | - | CASSYAFSGLSYEQYF | TGTGCCAGCAGCTACGCCTTTTCGGGGCTATCCTACGAGCAGTACTTC
TRBJ2-1 | TRBV18 | - | CASSPKSRQGQWFF | TGTGCCAGCTCACCAAAATCGCGTCAGGGCCAGTGGTTCTTC
TRBJ1-6 | TRBV4-1 | TRBD1 | CASSHSTGGDSYNSPLHF | TGCGCCAGCAGCCACTCGACAGGGGGCGACTCCTATAATTCACCCCTCCACTTT
TRBJ2-2 | TRBV27 | TRBD1 | CASIKTGVATGELFF | TGTGCCAGCATTAAGACAGGGGTCGCCACCGGGGAGCTGTTTTTT
TRBJ2-7 | TRBV6-5 | TRBD1 | CASSYQDRGPYEQYF | TGTGCCAGCAGTTACCAAGACAGGGGGCCCTACGAGCAGTACTTC
TRBJ1-2 | TRBV7-2 | TRBD1 | CASSFTPGTGTYGYTF | TGTGCCAGCAGCTTCACCCCCGGGACAGGAACCTATGGCTACACCTTC
TRBJ2-3 | TRBV5-4 | - | CALGGNTDTQYF | TGTGCCCTGGGCGGGAACACAGATACGCAGTATTTT